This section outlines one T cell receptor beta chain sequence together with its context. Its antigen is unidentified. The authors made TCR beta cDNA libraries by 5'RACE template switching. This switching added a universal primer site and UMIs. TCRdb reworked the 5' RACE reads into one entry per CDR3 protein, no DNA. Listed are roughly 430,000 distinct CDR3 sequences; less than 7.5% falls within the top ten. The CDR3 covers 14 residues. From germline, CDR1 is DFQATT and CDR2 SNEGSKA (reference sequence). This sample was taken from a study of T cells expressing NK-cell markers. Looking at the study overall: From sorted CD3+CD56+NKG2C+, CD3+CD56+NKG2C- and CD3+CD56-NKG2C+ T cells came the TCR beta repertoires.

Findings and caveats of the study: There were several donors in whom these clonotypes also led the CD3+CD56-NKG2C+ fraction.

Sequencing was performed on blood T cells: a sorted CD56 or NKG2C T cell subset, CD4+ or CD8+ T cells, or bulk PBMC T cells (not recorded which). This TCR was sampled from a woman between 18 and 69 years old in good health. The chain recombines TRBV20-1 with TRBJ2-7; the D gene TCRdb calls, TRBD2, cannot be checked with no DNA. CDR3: CSALGTSGAYEQYF.